Here is one T cell receptor beta chain with its context. Its antigen is still unknown. Being one base from a much bigger clone, this may be a read error. Amplified TCR beta CDR3 regions derived from RNA transcripts. First-round RT-PCR targeting the TCR CDR3 was performed with the HTBI primer set. TCRdb analysed the multiplex PCR reads with MiXCR anew, one entry per CDR3 protein. The repertoire holds about 640,000 distinct CDR3 sequences, with just under 45% as singletons. Germline CDR1 and CDR2: SQVTM and ANQGSEA. The CDR3 is 14 residues long. The data were obtained in a study of T cells in Graves' hyperthyroidism and ophthalmopathy. Notes on the study in general: Blood also showed most of the thyroid clonotypes that were expanded above 0.001.

Exclusion followed for patients with uncontrolled infection, other autoimmune disease, pregnancy or lactation. The sample consisted of peripheral blood or thyroid tissue (not recorded which). The chain carries TRBV29-1 and TRBJ1-4; D call uncertain. This sequence was found in an adult man with Graves' disease, either hyperthyroidism or ophthalmopathy (not recorded which). The CDR3 DNA reads TGCAGCGTTAAAGATCCACGGTCTAATGAAAAACTGTTTTTT. It yields the protein CSVKDPRSNEKLFF.